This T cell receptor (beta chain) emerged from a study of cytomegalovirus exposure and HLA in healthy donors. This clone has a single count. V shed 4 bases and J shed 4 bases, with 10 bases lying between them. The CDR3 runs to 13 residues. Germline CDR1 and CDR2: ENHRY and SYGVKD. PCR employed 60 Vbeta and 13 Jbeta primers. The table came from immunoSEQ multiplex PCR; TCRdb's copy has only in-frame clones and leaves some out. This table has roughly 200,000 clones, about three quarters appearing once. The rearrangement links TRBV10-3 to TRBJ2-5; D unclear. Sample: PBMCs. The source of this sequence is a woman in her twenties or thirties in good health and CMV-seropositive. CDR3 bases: TGTGCCATCAGTGGCGGCAAGTCAGAGACCCAGTACTTC. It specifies CAISGGKSETQYF.